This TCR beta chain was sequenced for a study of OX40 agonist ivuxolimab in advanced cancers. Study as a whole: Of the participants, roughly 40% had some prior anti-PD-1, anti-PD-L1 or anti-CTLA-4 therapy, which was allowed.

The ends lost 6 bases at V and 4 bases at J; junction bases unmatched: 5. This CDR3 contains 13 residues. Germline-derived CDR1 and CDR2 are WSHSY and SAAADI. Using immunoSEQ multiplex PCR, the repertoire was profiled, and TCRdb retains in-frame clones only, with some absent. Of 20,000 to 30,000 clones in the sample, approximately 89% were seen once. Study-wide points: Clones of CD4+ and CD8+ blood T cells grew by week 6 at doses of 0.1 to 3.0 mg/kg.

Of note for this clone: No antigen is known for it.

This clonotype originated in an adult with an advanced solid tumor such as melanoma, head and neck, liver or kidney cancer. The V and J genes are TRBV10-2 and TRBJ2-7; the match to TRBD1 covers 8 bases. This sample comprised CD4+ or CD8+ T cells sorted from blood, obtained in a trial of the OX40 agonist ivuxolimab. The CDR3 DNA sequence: TGCGCCAGCAGGGGGACAGGAGATTACGAGCAGTACTTC. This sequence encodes CASRGTGDYEQYF.